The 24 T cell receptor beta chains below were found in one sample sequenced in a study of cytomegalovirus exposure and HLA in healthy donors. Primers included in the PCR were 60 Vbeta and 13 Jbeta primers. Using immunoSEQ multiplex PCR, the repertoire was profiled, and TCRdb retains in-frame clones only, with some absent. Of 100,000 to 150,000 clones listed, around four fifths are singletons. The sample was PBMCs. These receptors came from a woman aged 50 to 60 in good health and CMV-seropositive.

CDR3 amino acids: CASSTPRSGYNEQFF. CDR3 nucleotide sequence: TGTGCCAGCAGCACTCCCAGGAGCGGGTACAATGAGCAGTTCTTC. The chain has TRBV7-6 and TRBJ2-1, with a tentative D call TRBD2 (6 bases). CDR3 length equals 15 residues. CDR1 is SGHVS and CDR2 is FNYEAQ in the germline V gene. V was shortened by 5 bases and J by 4 bases, with 15 bases between the two germline ends.

CDR3 in DNA: TGTGCCAGCAGTTTCGGACAGCTCCAAGAGACCCAGTACTTC. Its protein is CASSFGQLQETQYF. The rearrangement joins TRBV9 to TRBJ2-5, with D perhaps TRBD1 (6 bases). CDR1 is SGDLS, CDR2 YYNGEE, per germline. The V end lost 5 bases, the J end lost 1 base, and 12 bases lay between the germline ends. CDR3 length equals 14 residues.

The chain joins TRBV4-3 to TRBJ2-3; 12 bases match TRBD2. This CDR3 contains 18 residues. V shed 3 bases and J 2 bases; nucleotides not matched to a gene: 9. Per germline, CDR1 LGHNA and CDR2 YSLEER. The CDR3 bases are TGCGCCAGCAGCCAGCGGGCGACTAGCGGGGGCCTCACAGATACGCAGTATTTT. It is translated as CASSQRATSGGLTDTQYF.

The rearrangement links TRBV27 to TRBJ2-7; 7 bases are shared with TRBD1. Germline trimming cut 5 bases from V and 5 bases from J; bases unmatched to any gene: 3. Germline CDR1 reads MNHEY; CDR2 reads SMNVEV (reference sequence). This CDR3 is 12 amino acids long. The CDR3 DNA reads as TGTGCCAGCAGTACAACAGGGGACGAGCAGTACTTC. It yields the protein CASSTTGDEQYF.

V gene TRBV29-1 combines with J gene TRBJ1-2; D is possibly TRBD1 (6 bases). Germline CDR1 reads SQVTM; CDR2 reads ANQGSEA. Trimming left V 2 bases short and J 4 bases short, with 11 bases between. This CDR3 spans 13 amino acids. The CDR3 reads CSVETGTAYGYTF. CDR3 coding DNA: TGCAGCGTTGAAACAGGGACGGCCTATGGCTACACCTTC.

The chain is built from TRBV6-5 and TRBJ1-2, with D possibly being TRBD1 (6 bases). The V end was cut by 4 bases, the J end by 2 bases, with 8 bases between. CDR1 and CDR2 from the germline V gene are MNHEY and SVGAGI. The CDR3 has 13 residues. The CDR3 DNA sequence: TGTGCCAGCAGTTTTACAGGGAACTATGGCTACACCTTC. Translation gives CASSFTGNYGYTF.

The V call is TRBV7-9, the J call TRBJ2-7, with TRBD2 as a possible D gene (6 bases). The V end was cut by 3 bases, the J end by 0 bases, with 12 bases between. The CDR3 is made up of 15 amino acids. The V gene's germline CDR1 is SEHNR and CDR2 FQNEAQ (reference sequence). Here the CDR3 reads CASSFYAGSSYEQYF. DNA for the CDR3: TGTGCCAGCAGCTTCTACGCGGGGAGCTCCTACGAGCAGTACTTC.

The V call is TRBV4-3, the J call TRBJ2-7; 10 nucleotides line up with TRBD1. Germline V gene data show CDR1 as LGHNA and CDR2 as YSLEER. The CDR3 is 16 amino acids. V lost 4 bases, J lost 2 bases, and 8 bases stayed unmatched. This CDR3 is CASSPGRDRGAYEQYF. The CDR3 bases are TGCGCCAGCAGCCCGGGCAGGGACAGGGGAGCCTACGAGCAGTACTTC.

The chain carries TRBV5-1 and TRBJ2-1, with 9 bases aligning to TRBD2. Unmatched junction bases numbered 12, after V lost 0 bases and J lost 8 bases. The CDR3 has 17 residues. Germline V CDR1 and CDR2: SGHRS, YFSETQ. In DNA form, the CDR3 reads TGCGCCAGCAGCTTGGGGTCTAGTAGCGGGGGAGGGGATGAGCAGTTCTTC. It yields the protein CASSLGSSSGGGDEQFF.

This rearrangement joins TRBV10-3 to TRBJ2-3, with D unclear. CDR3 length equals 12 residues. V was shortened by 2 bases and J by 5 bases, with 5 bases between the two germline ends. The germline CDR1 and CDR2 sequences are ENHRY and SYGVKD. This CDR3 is CAISENGDTQYF. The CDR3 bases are TGTGCCATCAGTGAGAACGGAGATACGCAGTATTTT.

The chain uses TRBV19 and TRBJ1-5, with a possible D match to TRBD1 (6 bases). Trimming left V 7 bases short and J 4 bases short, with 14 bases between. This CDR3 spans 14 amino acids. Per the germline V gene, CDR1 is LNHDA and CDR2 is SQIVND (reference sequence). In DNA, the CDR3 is TGTGCCAGTATCCCCGGGACATTTAATCAGCCCCAGCATTTT. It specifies CASIPGTFNQPQHF.

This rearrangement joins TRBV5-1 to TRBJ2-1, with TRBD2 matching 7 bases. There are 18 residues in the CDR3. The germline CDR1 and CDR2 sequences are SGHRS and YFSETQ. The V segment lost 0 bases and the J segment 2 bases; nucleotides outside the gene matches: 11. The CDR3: CASSLAALAALPYNEQFF. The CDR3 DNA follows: TGCGCCAGCAGCTTGGCGGCCCTAGCGGCTCTCCCCTACAATGAGCAGTTCTTC.

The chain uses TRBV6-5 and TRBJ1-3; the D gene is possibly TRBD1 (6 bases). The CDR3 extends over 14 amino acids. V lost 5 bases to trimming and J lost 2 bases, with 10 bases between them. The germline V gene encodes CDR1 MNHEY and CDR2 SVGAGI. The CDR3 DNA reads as TGTGCCAGCAGTGAAGGGGGGGCTGGAAACACCATATATTTT. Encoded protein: CASSEGGAGNTIYF.

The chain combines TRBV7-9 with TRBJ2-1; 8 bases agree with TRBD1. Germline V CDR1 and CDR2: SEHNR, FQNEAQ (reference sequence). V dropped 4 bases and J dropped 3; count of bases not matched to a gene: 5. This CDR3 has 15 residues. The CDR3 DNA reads TGTGCCAGCAGCTCCGGGACAGGCAACTACAATGAGCAGTTCTTC. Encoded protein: CASSSGTGNYNEQFF.

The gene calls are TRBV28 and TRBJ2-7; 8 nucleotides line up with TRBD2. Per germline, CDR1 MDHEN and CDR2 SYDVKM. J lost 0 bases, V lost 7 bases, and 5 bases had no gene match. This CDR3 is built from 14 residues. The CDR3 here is CASNLAGFSYEQYF. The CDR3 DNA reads TGTGCCAGCAATCTAGCGGGCTTCTCCTACGAGCAGTACTTC.

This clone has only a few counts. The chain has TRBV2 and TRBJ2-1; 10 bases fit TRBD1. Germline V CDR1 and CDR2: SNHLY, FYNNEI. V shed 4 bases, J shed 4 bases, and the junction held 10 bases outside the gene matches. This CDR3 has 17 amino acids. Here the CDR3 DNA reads TGTGCCAGCAGTGTACGACAGGGGGCCGCGGGATACAATGAGCAGTTCTTC. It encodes CASSVRQGAAGYNEQFF.

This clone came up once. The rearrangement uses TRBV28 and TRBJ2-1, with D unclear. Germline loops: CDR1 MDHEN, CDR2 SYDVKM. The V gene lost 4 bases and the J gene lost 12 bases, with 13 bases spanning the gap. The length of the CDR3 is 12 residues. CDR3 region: CASSSSFTGQFF. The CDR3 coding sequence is TGTGCCAGCAGTTCCTCTTTCACGGGGCAGTTCTTC.

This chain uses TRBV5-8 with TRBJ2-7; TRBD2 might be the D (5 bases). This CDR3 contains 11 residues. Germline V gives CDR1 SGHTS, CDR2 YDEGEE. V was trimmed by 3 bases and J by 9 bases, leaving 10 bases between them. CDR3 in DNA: TGTGCCAGCAGCTCCGCGGGTTGGCAGTACTTC. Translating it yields CASSSAGWQYF.

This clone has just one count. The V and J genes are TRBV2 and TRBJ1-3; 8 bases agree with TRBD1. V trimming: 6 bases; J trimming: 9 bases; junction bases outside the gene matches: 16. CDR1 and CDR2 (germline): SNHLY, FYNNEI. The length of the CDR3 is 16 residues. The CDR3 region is CASSGQGPGELGTIYF. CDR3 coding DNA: TGTGCCAGCAGCGGACAGGGTCCCGGGGAGCTGGGCACCATATATTTT.

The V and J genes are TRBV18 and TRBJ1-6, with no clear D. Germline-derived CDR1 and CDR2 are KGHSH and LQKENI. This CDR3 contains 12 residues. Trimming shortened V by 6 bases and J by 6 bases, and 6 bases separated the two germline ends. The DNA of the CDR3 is TGTGCCAGCTCGTCCATTAATTCACCCCTCCACTTT. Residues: CASSSINSPLHF.

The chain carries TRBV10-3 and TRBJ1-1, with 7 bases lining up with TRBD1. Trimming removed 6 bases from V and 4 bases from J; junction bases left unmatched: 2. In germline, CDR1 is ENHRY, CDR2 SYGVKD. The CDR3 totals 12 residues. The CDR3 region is CAIRRQGTEAFF. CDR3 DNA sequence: TGTGCCATCAGAAGACAGGGCACTGAAGCTTTCTTT.

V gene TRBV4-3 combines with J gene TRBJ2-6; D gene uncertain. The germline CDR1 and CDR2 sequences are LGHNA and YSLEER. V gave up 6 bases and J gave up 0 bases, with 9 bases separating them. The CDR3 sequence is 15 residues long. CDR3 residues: CASSPTHSGANVLTF. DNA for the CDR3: TGCGCCAGCAGTCCTACCCACTCTGGGGCCAACGTCCTGACTTTC.

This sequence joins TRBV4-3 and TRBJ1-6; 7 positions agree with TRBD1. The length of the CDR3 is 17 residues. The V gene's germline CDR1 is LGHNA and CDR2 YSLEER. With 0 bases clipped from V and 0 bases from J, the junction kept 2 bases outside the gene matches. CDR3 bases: TGCGCCAGCAGCCAAGAGACAGGGAGCTCCTATAATTCACCCCTCCACTTT. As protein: CASSQETGSSYNSPLHF.

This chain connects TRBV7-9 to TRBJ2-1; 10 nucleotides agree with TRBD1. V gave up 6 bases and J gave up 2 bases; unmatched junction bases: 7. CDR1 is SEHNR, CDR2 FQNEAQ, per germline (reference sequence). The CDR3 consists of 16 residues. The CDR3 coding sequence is TGTGCCAGCAGACCGACAGGGGGCCTTACCTACAATGAGCAGTTCTTC. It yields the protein CASRPTGGLTYNEQFF. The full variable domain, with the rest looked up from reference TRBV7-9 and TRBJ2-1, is DTGVSQNPRHKITKRGQNVTFRCDPISEHNRLYWYRQTLGQGPEFLTYFQNEAQLEKSRLLSDRFSAERPKGSFSTLEIQRTEQGDSAMYLCASRPTGGLTYNEQFFGPGTRLTVL.